This is a list of T cell receptor beta chains from one sample in a study of shared clonotypes between healthy human individuals. Data came from immunoSEQ multiplex PCR; TCRdb stores just in-frame clones and leaves some out. The sample comprises 2 million to 3 million clones, about 92% of which are singletons, and roughly 0.15% rests with the top ten. Material for sequencing was naive CD4+ T cells sorted from blood. All receptors come from a man between 18 and 35 years old in good health. CDR3s include the opening cysteine and the closing phenylalanine or tryptophan. Each record gives: D gene, clone size, V gene, J gene, CDR3 protein, CDR3 DNA. A D gene is named only where the DNA matches it firmly. Clone sizes are given selectively: once, few, many, or a class where the clone is expanded.

-	once	TRBV6-1	TRBJ1-2	CASSLDTNYGYTF	TGTGCCAGCAGTTTGGACACCAACTATGGCTACACCTTC
TRBD1	-	TRBV18	TRBJ1-2	CASSPTGQGNYGYTF	TGTGCCAGCTCACCAACGGGACAGGGAAACTATGGCTACACCTTC
-	-	TRBV2	TRBJ2-7	CASTPRPIWGEQYF	TGTGCCAGCACCCCCAGGCCGATCTGGGGCGAGCAGTACTTC
TRBD1	-	TRBV19	TRBJ1-2	CASRETGGNYGYTF	TGTGCCAGTAGGGAGACAGGGGGTAACTATGGCTACACCTTC
-	-	TRBV15	TRBJ2-7	CATSRFRDYEQYF	TGTGCCACCAGCAGATTCAGGGACTACGAGCAGTACTTC
TRBD1	-	TRBV5-6	TRBJ2-5	CASSFGTGLQETQYF	TGTGCCAGCAGCTTTGGGACAGGGCTCCAAGAGACCCAGTACTTC
-	-	TRBV10-3	TRBJ1-5	CAISESLMTPSNQPQHF	TGTGCCATCAGTGAGTCGCTTATGACTCCAAGCAATCAGCCCCAGCATTTT
-	-	TRBV27	TRBJ1-1	CASSLKDRYTEAFF	TGTGCCAGCAGTTTAAAGGACCGTTACACTGAAGCTTTCTTT
TRBD1	-	TRBV4-3	TRBJ2-7	CASSQDKTGRPYEQYF	TGCGCCAGCAGCCAAGATAAGACAGGGCGACCCTACGAGCAGTACTTC
-	-	TRBV10-3	TRBJ1-6	CAIRDGQLNNSPLHF	TGTGCCATCAGGGATGGACAGTTAAATAATTCACCCCTCCACTTT
-	once	TRBV7-2	TRBJ1-4	CASSLNQGPEKLFF	TGTGCCAGCAGCTTAAATCAGGGACCGGAAAAACTGTTTTTT
-	-	TRBV10-3	TRBJ1-3	CAISPLGDGNTIYF	TGTGCCATCAGTCCCCTGGGGGATGGAAACACCATATATTTT
-	-	TRBV12-5	TRBJ2-3	CASGPHGGSSTDTQYF	TGTGCTAGTGGCCCCCATGGGGGCTCTAGCACAGATACGCAGTATTTT
-	-	TRBV5-1	TRBJ2-2	CASSLDREGAGELFF	TGCGCCAGCAGCTTGGACAGGGAGGGAGCCGGGGAGCTGTTTTTT
-	-	TRBV7-2	TRBJ1-4	CASSPKQWGLGELFF	TGTGCCAGCAGCCCCAAACAGTGGGGGCTTGGAGAACTGTTTTTT
-	-	TRBV7-2	TRBJ2-1	CASSQRGKPFF	TGTGCCAGCAGCCAACGCGGGAAGCCGTTCTTC
-	-	TRBV7-9	TRBJ1-3	CASSLGLDSTTGNTIYF	TGTGCCAGCAGCTTAGGGTTGGACAGTACCACTGGAAACACCATATATTTT
-	-	TRBV6-5	TRBJ2-7	CASSYRGLSYEQYF	TGTGCCAGCAGTTACAGGGGGTTATCCTACGAGCAGTACTTC
TRBD1	-	TRBV5-1	TRBJ2-5	CASSLRDRGKETQYF	TGCGCCAGCAGCTTAAGGGACAGGGGGAAGGAGACCCAGTACTTC
TRBD2	-	TRBV6-4	TRBJ2-1	CASSEELAGYNEQFF	TGTGCCAGCAGTGAGGAACTAGCGGGTTACAATGAGCAGTTCTTC
-	once	TRBV4-1	TRBJ1-6	CASSQDRDWRTSNYNSPLHF	TGCGCCAGCAGCCAAGATAGGGACTGGCGAACGTCTAACTATAATTCACCCCTCCACTTT
-	-	TRBV7-2	TRBJ1-6	CASSLIGHLNSPLHF	TGTGCCAGCAGCTTAATCGGACATCTTAATTCACCCCTCCACTTT
-	-	TRBV10-3	TRBJ2-6	CAITDPASGANVLTF	TGTGCCATCACAGACCCAGCCTCTGGGGCCAACGTCCTGACTTTC
-	-	TRBV30	TRBJ1-5	CAWSPPLLVFGIRQSHNQPQHF	TGTGCCTGGAGTCCCCCGTTATTAGTGTTTGGGATAAGACAGTCTCACAATCAGCCCCAGCATTTT
-	-	TRBV4-3	TRBJ1-4	CASSPNPTGATNEKLFF	TGCGCCAGCAGCCCGAACCCCACAGGAGCAACTAATGAAAAACTGTTTTTT
-	-	TRBV5-1	TRBJ2-3	CASSLTLGTDTQYF	TGCGCCAGCAGCTTGACCCTAGGGACAGATACGCAGTATTTT
-	-	TRBV11-2	TRBJ1-1	CASSPIRGLNTEAFF	TGTGCCAGCAGCCCCATAAGGGGCTTGAACACTGAAGCTTTCTTT
TRBD1	-	TRBV18	TRBJ1-5	CASSPQGASNQPQHF	TGTGCCAGCTCACCACAGGGGGCGAGCAATCAGCCCCAGCATTTT
TRBD2	once	TRBV2	TRBJ2-7	CASSDQRGAYEQYF	TGTGCCAGCAGTGATCAACGGGGGGCCTACGAGCAGTACTTC
TRBD1	few	TRBV5-1	TRBJ1-2	CASSLDPGQGAVGYTF	TGCGCCAGCAGCTTGGACCCGGGACAGGGGGCGGTTGGCTACACCTTC
-	few	TRBV28	TRBJ1-3	CASSLRSSGNTIYF	TGTGCCAGCAGTTTACGGAGCTCTGGAAACACCATATATTTT
-	-	TRBV6-1	TRBJ2-7	CASSEWVSYEQYF	TGTGCCAGCAGTGAATGGGTTTCCTACGAGCAGTACTTC
-	once	TRBV6-5	TRBJ1-1	CASRPWMVTEAFF	TGTGCCAGCCGGCCCTGGATGGTGACTGAAGCTTTCTTT
-	-	TRBV19	TRBJ1-2	CASNSGQTINYGYTF	TGTGCCAGTAACTCCGGACAAACGATTAACTATGGCTACACCTTC
TRBD1	-	TRBV30	TRBJ2-7	CAWSGRDRIGEQYF	TGTGCCTGGAGTGGCCGGGACAGGATCGGCGAGCAGTACTTC
TRBD1	-	TRBV11-2	TRBJ1-4	CASSTRGIGEKLFF	TGTGCCAGCAGCACCAGGGGGATCGGTGAAAAACTGTTTTTT
TRBD1	-	TRBV7-2	TRBJ2-5	CASSPGQGMGETQYF	TGTGCCAGCAGCCCAGGACAGGGGATGGGGGAGACCCAGTACTTC
-	few	TRBV28	TRBJ1-6	CASSSTDLNSPLHF	TGTGCCAGCAGTTCGACAGATCTAAATTCACCCCTCCACTTT